The 21 T cell receptor beta chains reported below all come from one sample, sequenced in a study of radiotherapy plus CTLA-4 blockade in lung cancer. Clones were sequenced by immunoSEQ multiplex PCR, and TCRdb holds only the in-frame ones, with some missing. The sample shows tens of thousands of clones, about 77% of them seen only once. Sequencing used peripheral blood, obtained from a patient treated with radiotherapy plus ipilimumab. All receptors derive from a human donor with non-small cell lung cancer whose response to radiotherapy plus ipilimumab could not be evaluated.

V and J are TRBV5-1 and TRBJ2-5; 11 bases agree with TRBD2. This CDR3 has 15 residues. V lost 4 bases, J lost 4 bases, and 6 bases stayed unmatched. Germline CDR1 is SGHRS and CDR2 is YFSETQ. This CDR3 is CASSQLAGAGETQYF. CDR3 nucleotides: TGCGCCAGCAGCCAACTAGCGGGGGCGGGAGAGACCCAGTACTTC.

The rearrangement uses TRBV6-5 and TRBJ1-2; possibly TRBD1 for D (6 bases). CDR1 is MNHEY and CDR2 is SVGAGI in the germline V gene. The V and J ends lost 4 bases and 5 bases respectively, with 11 bases between them. The CDR3 is made up of 13 amino acids. This CDR3 is CASSFGTRYGYTF. The CDR3 DNA reads as TGTGCCAGCAGTTTCGGGACAAGATATGGCTACACCTTC.

In its sample, this clone was seen a few times. The chain uses TRBV18 and TRBJ1-2; the match to TRBD1 covers 8 bases. Per germline, CDR1 KGHSH and CDR2 LQKENI. Trimming took 8 bases from V and 4 from J; bases not matched to a gene: 9. The CDR3 sequence is 14 residues long. The CDR3, as DNA: TGTGCCAGCGGGAGTGGACAGGGACCCTATGGCTACACCTTC. Its protein is CASGSGQGPYGYTF.

The V call is TRBV6-5, the J call TRBJ2-7, with 10 bases that match TRBD1. Germline CDR1 and CDR2: MNHEY and SVGAGI. The CDR3 spans 14 residues. J gave up 5 bases and V 4 bases, and 5 bases lay outside the gene matches. The CDR3 loop is CASSSGTGVNEQYF. Written as DNA, the CDR3 is TGTGCCAGCAGTTCCGGGACAGGGGTTAACGAGCAGTACTTC.

This chain connects TRBV9 to TRBJ2-7; 12 bases fit TRBD2. Germline values: CDR1 SGDLS, CDR2 YYNGEE. After removal of 4 bases from V and 9 bases from J, the junction contained 11 bases not matched to a gene. The CDR3 contains 15 residues. In DNA form, the CDR3 reads TGTGCCAGCAGCCCAGGGACTAGCGGGTTTATGGGGCAGTACTTC. This sequence encodes CASSPGTSGFMGQYF.

This clone was picked up one time. V is TRBV6-5 and J is TRBJ2-7; possible D gene TRBD1, 6 bases. Between the trimmed V and J ends, which lost 2 bases and 2 bases, there was a span of 16 bases. The V gene's germline CDR1 is MNHEY and CDR2 SVGAGI. CDR3 length: 16 amino acids. CDR3 sequence (DNA): TGTGCCAGCAGTTACCCCACAGGGAGTCCCCCCTACGAGCAGTACTTC. Amino acids: CASSYPTGSPPYEQYF.

There are a few counts of this clone. Here the CDR3 reads CASSKGGLAGGPNTGELFF. The CDR3 bases are TGTGCCAGCAGCAAAGGGGGCCTAGCGGGAGGGCCTAACACCGGGGAGCTGTTTTTT. This chain connects TRBV21-1 to TRBJ2-2; TRBD2 reflects the table's D call only, with no check against the DNA. TRBV21-1 is a documented pseudogene. This CDR3 region has 19 residues.

This clone was counted a single time. This chain joins TRBV4-1 and TRBJ1-1; D perhaps matches TRBD1 (6 bases). V lost 1 base, J lost 11 bases, and 17 bases lay in between. This CDR3 region has 14 residues. Germline V CDR1 and CDR2: MGHRA, YSYEKL. The CDR3 protein is CASSQVWNREIAFF. DNA for the CDR3: TGCGCCAGCAGCCAAGTATGGAACAGGGAAATTGCTTTCTTT.

This chain links TRBV7-9 with TRBJ2-1, with 10 bases matching TRBD2. This CDR3 is built from 17 residues. Trimming took 7 bases from V and 4 from J; bases not matched to a gene: 13. The germline gives CDR1 SEHNR, CDR2 FQNEAQ (reference sequence). Written as DNA, the CDR3 is TGTGCCAGCAAGGGGTGGGGAGCGGGAGGGTCGTACAATGAGCAGTTCTTC. This gives the protein CASKGWGAGGSYNEQFF.

This chain links TRBV7-2 with TRBJ2-1; D unresolved. The CDR3 consists of 14 residues. The germline CDR1 and CDR2 sequences are SGHTA and FQGNSA. V was shortened by 5 bases and J by 7 bases, with 15 bases between the two germline ends. CDR3 in DNA: TGTGCCAGCAGCCTGTTGGTAGCTCTAAATGAGCAGTTCTTC. Encoded protein: CASSLLVALNEQFF.

The chain's CDR3 is CRGTWNTEAFF. The CDR3 nucleotides are TGCAGGGGGACTTGGAACACTGAAGCTTTCTTT. V usage is TRBV20-1 and J usage is TRBJ1-1; maybe TRBD1 (5 bases). Germline lookup yields CDR1 DFQATT and CDR2 SNEGSKA (reference sequence). The CDR3 extends over 11 amino acids.

This chain joins TRBV5-5 and TRBJ2-5; D is unresolved. Trimming removed 1 base at V and 1 base at J, with 8 bases between. CDR3 length: 14 residues. CDR1 and CDR2 (germline): SGHKS, YYEKEE (reference sequence). This chain's CDR3 is CASSLNSLQETQYF. CDR3 nucleotide sequence: TGTGCCAGCAGCTTGAACAGCCTCCAAGAGACCCAGTACTTC.

The chain employs TRBV7-2 and TRBJ2-5, with TRBD2 matching over 10 bases. The CDR3 is 15 residues long. Germline assignment: CDR1 SGHTA and CDR2 FQGNSA. V trimming: 10 bases; J trimming: 0 bases; junction bases outside the gene matches: 8. The CDR3 loop is CAIQLAGLYQETQYF. The CDR3, as DNA: TGTGCCATACAACTAGCGGGGTTGTACCAAGAGACCCAGTACTTC. Together with reference TRBV7-2 and TRBJ2-5, the CDR3 gives the full variable domain: GAGVSQSPSNKVTEKGKDVELRCDPISGHTALYWYRQSLGQGLEFLIYFQGNSAPDKSGLPSDRFSAERTGGSVSTLTIQRTQQEDSAVYLCAIQLAGLYQETQYFGPGTRLLVL.

This chain uses TRBV18 with TRBJ2-5; D is unresolved. The J call may be mistaken, given a closer DNA end match to TRBJ2-7. CDR3 length equals 13 residues. Germline CDR1 KGHSH, CDR2 LQKENI. The CDR3 DNA is TGTGCCAGCTCACCCCTTGAGGCGAGCGAGCAGTACTTC. It is translated as CASSPLEASEQYF.

The V and J genes are TRBV30 and TRBJ2-1; D remains unclear. V was pared by 2 bases and J by 0 bases, with 5 bases between. This CDR3 comprises 13 residues. The germline V gene has CDR1 GTSNPN and CDR2 SVGIG (reference sequence). The CDR3 DNA reads as TGTGCCTGGAGTTTGAGCTCCTACAATGAGCAGTTCTTC. It codes for CAWSLSSYNEQFF.

V is TRBV4-3 and J is TRBJ2-1; TRBD2 aligns across 8 bases. V was clipped by 0 bases and J by 6 bases; unmatched bases: 10. Germline assignment: CDR1 LGHNA and CDR2 YSLEER. The CDR3 is 17 amino acids. The CDR3, as DNA: TGCGCCAGCAGCCAAGATCGACGGGGGGGCACCTCCAATGAGCAGTTCTTC. Translated, it gives CASSQDRRGGTSNEQFF.

This rearrangement joins TRBV4-3 to TRBJ2-7; 7 bases are shared with TRBD2. V was clipped by 4 bases and J by 3 bases; unmatched bases: 9. CDR1 and CDR2 (germline): LGHNA, YSLEER. The CDR3 sequence is 15 residues long. This CDR3 is CASSPLVGGGYEQYF. CDR3 nucleotides: TGCGCCAGCAGCCCGCTCGTTGGGGGGGGCTACGAGCAGTACTTC.

This sequence joins TRBV15 and TRBJ1-5; D may be TRBD1 (5 bases). The CDR3 is 14 amino acids. Trimming stripped 10 bases from V and 2 bases from J, with 15 bases between. Per germline, CDR1 LNHNV and CDR2 YYDKDF (reference sequence). The CDR3 DNA follows: TGTGCCAGCGCGTCGGGGGGGGGCAATCAGCCCCAGCATTTT. Protein: CASASGGGNQPQHF.

V and J are TRBV9 and TRBJ2-7; TRBD2 is a possible D gene (5 bases). Trimming cost V 2 bases and J 3 bases, with 6 bases left between them. Germline V gene data show CDR1 as SGDLS and CDR2 as YYNGEE. The CDR3 covers 12 residues. The CDR3 here is CASSVSGYEQYF. CDR3 DNA sequence: TGTGCCAGCAGCGTGAGCGGCTACGAGCAGTACTTC.

This chain uses TRBV9 with TRBJ2-1; 7 positions agree with TRBD2. Germline values: CDR1 SGDLS, CDR2 YYNGEE. With 0 bases clipped from V and 1 base from J, the junction kept 1 base outside the gene matches. The CDR3 covers 15 residues. DNA for the CDR3: TGTGCCAGCAGCGTAGCCGGGGGGTCCTACAATGAGCAGTTCTTC. Translation: CASSVAGGSYNEQFF.

J is TRBJ1-2 and V is TRBV6-5, with D hard to call. V was clipped by 4 bases and J by 2 bases, with 14 bases between them. Germline V gives CDR1 MNHEY, CDR2 SVGAGI. CDR3 length: 15 residues. CDR3 DNA sequence: TGTGCCAGCAGTTCCGGACTGGGAGGGAACTATGGCTACACCTTC. It yields the protein CASSSGLGGNYGYTF.